This T cell receptor beta chain was observed in a study of blood T cells in healthy people across ages. Points from the study as a whole: Long-lived donors carried more naive CD4+ cells and greater diversity than aged donors. Older age went with lower TCR beta diversity per million T cells, in a roughly linear way.

Note on this clonotype: What it recognizes is unknown.

Through a sample-barcoded 5' primer and a J-beta primer mix, a second PCR was run for roughly 6 to 12 cycles. The template-switch adaptor was a 5' adaptor with 12 random nucleotides. It tagged each cDNA molecule. TCRdb independently ran MiXCR on the 5' RACE reads; one entry per CDR3 protein. This sample has over 950,000 distinct CDR3 sequences, with roughly two fifths found just once. Germline V gene sequence: CDR1 KGHSH, CDR2 LQKENI. Trimming removed 4 bases at V and 9 bases at J, with 10 bases between. CDR3 length: 12 residues. The amount of total RNA extracted per sample was at least 5.5 micrograms.

The TCR originated in a man in his late teens or twenties in good health. The V and J genes are TRBV18 and TRBJ2-1; D possibly matches TRBD1 or TRBD2 (5 bases each). The sequenced sample was blood. CDR3 sequence: CASSRGDGEQFF. CDR3 bases: TGTGCCAGCTCACGAGGGGATGGTGAGCAGTTCTTC. Full variable domain (rest looked up from reference TRBV18 and TRBJ2-1): NAGVMQNPRHLVRRRGQEARLRCSPMKGHSHVYWYRQLPEEGLKFMVYLQKENIIDESGMPKERFSAEFPKEGPSILRIQQVVRGDSAAYFCASSRGDGEQFFGPGTRLTVL.